The present TCR beta chain was sequenced within a study of shared clonotypes between healthy human individuals. Study-level results: Clonotypes that were shared across several donors made up 4% to 6% of naive CD4 clonotypes.

This CDR3 is built from 14 residues. Per germline, CDR1 SQVTM and CDR2 ANQGSEA. V lost 6 bases, J lost 1 base, and 13 bases lay in between. Details on this clone: Its antigen is unknown.

Evenly divided among several immunoSEQ plates was the genomic DNA of each subset. The repertoire was sequenced with immunoSEQ multiplex PCR; TCRdb's copy has only in-frame clones and lacks some. The data show millions of clones, roughly 96% seen once. This receptor was taken from a man between 18 and 35 years old in good health. Material: naive CD4+ T cells sorted from blood. Subset described: CD45RA+ positively selected. The genes are TRBV29-1 and TRBJ1-5; D ambiguous. CDR3 coding DNA: TGCAGCGTAGTCCTAACAGCAAGCAATCAGCCCCAGCATTTT. Translated, it gives CSVVLTASNQPQHF.